Listed below are T cell receptor beta chains from one sample, sequenced in a study of T cell responses to AZD1222 COVID-19 vaccine. Generated by immunoSEQ multiplex PCR, the TCRdb table keeps only in-frame clones and is missing some. The table has 95,000 to 150,000 clones, around 91% seen once. The specimen was peripheral blood, collected on day 0 of AZD1222 vaccination. The receptors derive from an adult in good health. The CDR3 runs from the conserved cysteine through the conserved F or W. D genes are given only for firm matches. Rows give clone size only sometimes, using once, few, many, or a class for an expanded clone.

-	-	TRBJ2-1	TRBV2	TGTGCCAGCAGTATTCAGGGGAACAATGAGCAGTTCTTC	CASSIQGNNEQFF
-	-	TRBJ1-3	TRBV2	TGTGCCAGCAGTGAAGTCCCTGCCAGGGTTGGAAACACCATATATTTT	CASSEVPARVGNTIYF
-	-	TRBJ1-1	TRBV4-1	TGCGCCAGCAGCCAAGATGGCGCGGGGACAACAGACACTGAAGCTTTCTTT	CASSQDGAGTTDTEAFF
-	-	TRBJ2-5	TRBV9	TGTGCCAGCAGCGACTCACGGACAGATTTTTCCCCTCAAGAGACCCAGTACTTC	CASSDSRTDFSPQETQYF
-	TRBD1	TRBJ1-3	TRBV7-6	TGTGCCAGCAGCCATGGGACAGGCTCTGGAAACACCATATATTTT	CASSHGTGSGNTIYF
-	-	TRBJ1-3	TRBV13	TGTGCCAGCAGTTGGGGGCGGGGAAACACCATATATTTT	CASSWGRGNTIYF
-	TRBD2	TRBJ2-2	TRBV6-5	TGTGCCAGCACCCTTCTGACTAGCCCGGCCGGGGAGCTGTTTTTT	CASTLLTSPAGELFF
-	-	TRBJ2-7	TRBV19	TGTGCCATTCCCGGGACGGGGCCCTACGAGCAGTACTTC	CAIPGTGPYEQYF
-	-	TRBJ1-1	TRBV20-1	TGCAGTGCTAGTTTTTACGGCAGGGGTGACACTGAAGCTTTCTTT	CSASFYGRGDTEAFF
once	-	TRBJ1-6	TRBV9	TGTGCCAGCAGCGTAGGGGGGGGGATGTCACCCCTCCACTTT	CASSVGGGMSPLHF